The 7 T cell receptor beta chains listed next were all sequenced from one sample in a study of blood T cell repertoires in COVID-19. Produced via immunoSEQ multiplex PCR; TCRdb's table is partial and in-frame only. This table has 130,000 to 150,000 clones, roughly 80% appearing once. The source material was PBMCs or T cells enriched from blood (not recorded which). These receptors originate from a man in his fifties or sixties who had recovered from COVID-19.

The genes are TRBV29-1 and TRBJ1-6; D not resolved. This CDR3 contains 12 residues. V lost 4 bases and J lost 9, with 10 bases in between. Germline loops: CDR1 SQVTM, CDR2 ANQGSEA. DNA of the CDR3: TGCAGCGTTGTCCAGTGGTCTTCACCCCTCCACTTT. Translating gives CSVVQWSSPLHF.

CDR3 in DNA: TGCGCCAGCAGTGATGGAGGGATTAATCAGCCCCAGCATTTT. Its protein product is CASSDGGINQPQHF. The J gene is TRBJ1-5, the V gene TRBV10-2; no clear D. V lost 3 bases and J 4 bases, leaving 10 bases between the germline ends. The CDR3 spans 14 residues. The germline gives CDR1 WSHSY, CDR2 SAAADI.

This rearrangement joins TRBV4-1 to TRBJ2-2, with 8 bases lining up with TRBD2. CDR3 length: 19 amino acids. J lost 0 bases, V lost 5 bases, and 14 bases had no gene match. In germline, CDR1 is MGHRA, CDR2 YSYEKL. CDR3 protein: CASSTRGGGLISNTGELFF. CDR3 DNA sequence: TGCGCCAGCAGCACCCGCGGCGGGGGGCTCATTTCGAACACCGGGGAGCTGTTTTTT.

The rearrangement uses TRBV27 and TRBJ1-5; TRBD1 aligns across 10 bases. The CDR3 is 15 amino acids. The germline gives CDR1 MNHEY, CDR2 SMNVEV (reference sequence). V lost 8 bases and J lost 5; bases outside the gene matches: 9. CDR3 sequence reads: CASSSGTGDDQPQHF. CDR3 nucleotide sequence: TGTGCCAGCTCCTCCGGGACAGGGGACGATCAGCCCCAGCATTTT.

This chain uses TRBV7-2 with TRBJ2-5; D uncertain. In germline, CDR1 is SGHTA, CDR2 FQGNSA. Trimming took 1 base from V and 3 from J, leaving 6 bases between them. The CDR3 contains 13 residues. The CDR3 spells CASSLGQKETQYF. CDR3 in DNA: TGTGCCAGCAGCTTAGGGCAGAAAGAGACCCAGTACTTC.

The chain joins TRBV6-2 or TRBV6-3 to TRBJ2-1, with 11 nucleotides matching TRBD2. With 4 bases clipped from V and 2 bases from J, the junction kept 13 bases outside the gene matches. This CDR3 spans 19 amino acids. CDR1 MNHEY and CDR2 SVGEGT come from the germline V gene. CDR3 sequence reads: CASSSPGLAGLLTYNEQFF. The DNA of the CDR3 is TGTGCCAGCAGTTCCCCCGGACTAGCGGGCCTTCTAACCTACAATGAGCAGTTCTTC.

The V call is TRBV4-3, the J call TRBJ1-6; maybe TRBD1 (5 bases). Trimming removed 0 bases from V and 7 bases from J, with 13 bases in between. Germline V gene data show CDR1 as LGHNA and CDR2 as YSLEER. This CDR3 spans 16 amino acids. CDR3 in amino acids: CASSQEAGFKNSPLHF. The CDR3 DNA follows: TGCGCCAGCAGCCAAGAGGCAGGGTTTAAGAATTCACCCCTCCACTTT.